This T cell receptor (beta chain) stems from a study of shared clonotypes between healthy human individuals. The method was immunoSEQ multiplex PCR; TCRdb's version includes in-frame clones alone and lacks a portion of them. Of about 980,000 clones listed, 76% are singletons. The germline CDR1 and CDR2 sequences are MNHNS and SASEGT. This CDR3 has 17 residues. Between the trimmed V and J ends, which lost 0 bases and 4 bases, there was a span of 16 bases. Comments on this clone: Antigen specificity is unknown.

Donors included only healthy HIV-negative adults lacking recent acute infections or vaccinations. General study results and limits: The sharing of roughly 5% of naive CD4 clonotypes was seen across a handful of donors.

The rearrangement links TRBV6-1 to TRBJ1-5, with D tentatively TRBD1 (5 bases). The source material was memory CD4+ T cells sorted from blood. Subset reported: CD45RA-negative fraction. This receptor was obtained from a man younger than 30 in good health. For the CDR3, the DNA is TGTGCCAGCAGTGAAGCCTACGGGTACAGGCAAAATCAGCCCCAGCATTTT. Translating gives CASSEAYGYRQNQPQHF.